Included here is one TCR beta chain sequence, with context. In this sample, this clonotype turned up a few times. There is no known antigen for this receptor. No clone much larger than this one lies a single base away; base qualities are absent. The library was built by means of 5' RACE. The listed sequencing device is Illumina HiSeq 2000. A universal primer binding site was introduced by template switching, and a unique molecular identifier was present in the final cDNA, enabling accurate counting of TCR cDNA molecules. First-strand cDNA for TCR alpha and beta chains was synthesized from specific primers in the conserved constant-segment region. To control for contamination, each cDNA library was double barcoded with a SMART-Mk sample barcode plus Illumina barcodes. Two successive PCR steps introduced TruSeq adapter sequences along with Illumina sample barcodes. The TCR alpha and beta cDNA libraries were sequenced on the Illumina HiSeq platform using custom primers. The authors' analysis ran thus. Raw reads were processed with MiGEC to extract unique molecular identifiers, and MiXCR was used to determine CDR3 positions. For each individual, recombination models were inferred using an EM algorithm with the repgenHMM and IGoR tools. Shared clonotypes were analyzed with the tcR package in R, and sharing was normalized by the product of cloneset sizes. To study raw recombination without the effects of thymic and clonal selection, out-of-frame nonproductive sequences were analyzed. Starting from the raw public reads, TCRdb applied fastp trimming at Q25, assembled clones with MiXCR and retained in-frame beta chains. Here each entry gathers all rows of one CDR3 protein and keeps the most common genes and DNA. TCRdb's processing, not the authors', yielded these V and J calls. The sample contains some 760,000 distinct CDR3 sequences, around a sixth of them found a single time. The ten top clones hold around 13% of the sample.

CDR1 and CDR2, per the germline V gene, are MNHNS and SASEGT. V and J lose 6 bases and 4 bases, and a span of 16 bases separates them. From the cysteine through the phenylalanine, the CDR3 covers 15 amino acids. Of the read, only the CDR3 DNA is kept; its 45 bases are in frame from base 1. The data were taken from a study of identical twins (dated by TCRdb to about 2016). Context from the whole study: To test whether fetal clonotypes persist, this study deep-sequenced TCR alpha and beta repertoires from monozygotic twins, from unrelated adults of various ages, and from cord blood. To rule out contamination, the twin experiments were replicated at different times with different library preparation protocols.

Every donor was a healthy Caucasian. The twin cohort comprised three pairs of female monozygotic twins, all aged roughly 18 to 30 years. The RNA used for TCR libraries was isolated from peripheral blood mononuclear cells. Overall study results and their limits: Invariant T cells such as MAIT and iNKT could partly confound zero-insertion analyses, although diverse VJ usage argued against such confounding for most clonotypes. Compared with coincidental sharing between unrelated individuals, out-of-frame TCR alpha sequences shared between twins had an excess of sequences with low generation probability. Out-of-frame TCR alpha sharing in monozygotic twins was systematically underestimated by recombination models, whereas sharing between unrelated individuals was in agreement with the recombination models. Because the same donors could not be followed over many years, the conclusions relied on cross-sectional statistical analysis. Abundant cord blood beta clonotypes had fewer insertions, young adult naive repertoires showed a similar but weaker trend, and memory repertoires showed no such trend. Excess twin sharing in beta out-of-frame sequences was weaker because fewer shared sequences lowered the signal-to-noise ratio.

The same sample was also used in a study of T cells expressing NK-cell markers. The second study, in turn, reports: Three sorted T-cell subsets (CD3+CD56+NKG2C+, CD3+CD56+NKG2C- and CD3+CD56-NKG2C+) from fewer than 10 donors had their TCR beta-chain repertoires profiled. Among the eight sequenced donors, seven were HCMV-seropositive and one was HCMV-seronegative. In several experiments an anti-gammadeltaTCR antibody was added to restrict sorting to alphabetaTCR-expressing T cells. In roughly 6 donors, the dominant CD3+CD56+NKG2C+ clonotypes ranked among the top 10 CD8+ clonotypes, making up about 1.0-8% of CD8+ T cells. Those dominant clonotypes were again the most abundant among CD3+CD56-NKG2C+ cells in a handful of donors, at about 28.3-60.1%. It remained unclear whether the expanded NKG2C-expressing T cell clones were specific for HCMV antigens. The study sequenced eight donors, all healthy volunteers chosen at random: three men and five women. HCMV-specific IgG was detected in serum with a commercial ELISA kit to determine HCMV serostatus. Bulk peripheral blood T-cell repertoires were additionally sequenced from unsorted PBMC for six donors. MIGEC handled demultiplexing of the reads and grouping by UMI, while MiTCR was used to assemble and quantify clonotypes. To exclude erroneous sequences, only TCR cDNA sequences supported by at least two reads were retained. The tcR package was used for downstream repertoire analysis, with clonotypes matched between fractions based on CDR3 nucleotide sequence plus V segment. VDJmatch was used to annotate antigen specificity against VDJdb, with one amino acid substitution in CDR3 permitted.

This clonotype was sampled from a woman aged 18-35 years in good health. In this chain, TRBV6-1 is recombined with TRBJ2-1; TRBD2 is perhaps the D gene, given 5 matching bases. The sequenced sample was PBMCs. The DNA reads TGTGCCAGCAGCGGACTCCGAGTGGGGTACAATGAGCAGTTCTTC. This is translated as CASSGLRVGYNEQFF.